The text below deals with one T cell receptor beta chain. Antigen specificity is unknown. The data were obtained in a study of cytomegalovirus exposure and HLA in healthy donors. Both 60 Vbeta primers and 13 Jbeta primers went into the PCR. In the original workflow: As a later analysis found, there were around 86 million unique TCR beta chains, of which some 10 million were shared. The method was immunoSEQ multiplex PCR; TCRdb's version includes in-frame clones alone and lacks a portion of them. V and J calls and clone size are those listed in that table; D and trimming were worked out from the DNA. The top ten hold roughly 5% of the sample, which has about 180,000 clones, 80% seen once. Healthy individuals who donated bone marrow served as the donors. Findings of the study overall: The investigators catalogued some 160 TCR beta chains as cytomegalovirus-associated. Many donors shared some public TCRs, even though most TCR sequences were rare.

The receptor comes from a man aged 35 to 55 in good health and CMV-seronegative. The source material was PBMCs.

The CDR3 nucleotides are TGTGCCAGCAGCCAAGCTAGCGGGGGGAATTACAATGAGCAGTTCTTC. This translates into CASSQASGGNYNEQFF. The chain recombines TRBV14 with TRBJ2-1; 11 nucleotides agree with TRBD2. Per the germline V gene, CDR1 is SGHDN and CDR2 is FVKESK. CDR3 length: 16 residues. The V and J ends lost 1 base and 4 bases, in that order; junction bases with no gene match: 3.